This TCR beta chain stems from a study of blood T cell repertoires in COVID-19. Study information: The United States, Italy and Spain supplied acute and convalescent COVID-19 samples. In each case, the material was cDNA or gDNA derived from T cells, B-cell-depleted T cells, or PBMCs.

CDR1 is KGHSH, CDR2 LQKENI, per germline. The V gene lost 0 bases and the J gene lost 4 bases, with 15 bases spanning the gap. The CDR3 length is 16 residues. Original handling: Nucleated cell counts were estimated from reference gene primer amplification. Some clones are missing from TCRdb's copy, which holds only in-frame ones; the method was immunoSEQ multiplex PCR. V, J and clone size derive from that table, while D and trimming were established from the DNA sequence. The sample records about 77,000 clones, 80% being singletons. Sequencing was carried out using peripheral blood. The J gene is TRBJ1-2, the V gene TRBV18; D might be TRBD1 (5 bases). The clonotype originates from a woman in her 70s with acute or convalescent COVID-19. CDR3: CASSPPDSLVGYGYTF. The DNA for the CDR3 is TGTGCCAGCTCACCACCCGACAGTCTTGTGGGCTATGGCTACACCTTC.